Below, 3 T cell receptor beta chains from the same sample are listed, as sequenced in a study of vaccination effects on CD4 cells after COVID-19. Their target antigens are unknown. Some clones are missing from TCRdb's copy, which holds only in-frame ones; the method was immunoSEQ multiplex PCR. Among 37,000 or so clones, approximately 68% were seen once, and the ten largest hold around 14%. Before sequencing, viral peptide pools were used by the ViraFEST assay to expand antigen-specific CD4+ T cells. The culture ran for roughly 10 days before CD4+ T cells were isolated. Recipients of the vaccine had no prior SARS-CoV-2 infection and negative nucleocapsid antibodies. The starting material was CD4+ T cells from PBMCs cultured with HCoV-OC43 spike peptides, obtained before COVID-19 vaccination. Stated subset: HCoV-OC43 spike overlapping peptide pool stimulation. The receptors shown here come from a human donor who received a COVID-19 vaccine.

The chain is built from TRBV6-4 and TRBJ2-7; D is uncertain. V was trimmed by 0 bases and J by 4 bases, leaving 16 bases between them. Germline CDR1 MRHNA, CDR2 SNTAGT. The CDR3 loop spans 16 amino acids. The CDR3 protein is CASSDSRRPPSYEQYF. CDR3 DNA sequence: TGTGCCAGCAGTGACTCGAGGAGACCCCCCTCATACGAGCAGTACTTC.

This sequence joins TRBV5-4 and TRBJ1-2; possibly TRBD1 for D (6 bases). CDR1 SGHNT and CDR2 YYREEE come from the germline V gene (reference sequence). V was cut by 3 bases and J by 4 bases, with 13 bases left in between. The CDR3 spans 14 residues. The CDR3 DNA reads TGTGCCAGCAGCTCGGGGGACACAACCTATGGCTACACCTTC. This gives the protein CASSSGDTTYGYTF.

V and J are TRBV20-1 and TRBJ2-1, with 9 bases aligning to TRBD2. V dropped 3 bases and J dropped 2; count of bases not matched to a gene: 5. Germline CDR1 and CDR2: DFQATT and SNEGSKA (reference sequence). This CDR3 region has 15 residues. DNA of the CDR3: TGCAGTGCTAGTTCAGTAGCGGGAGCCTACAATGAGCAGTTCTTC. It encodes CSASSVAGAYNEQFF.